The entry that follows covers one T cell receptor beta chain sequence. Its target is not known. The CDR3 sequence is 14 residues long. CDR1 KGHSH and CDR2 LQKENI come from the germline V gene. Trimming cost V 6 bases and J 1 base, with 10 bases left between them. The source of the sample is a study of T cell repertoires and HLA-DP antigens. Primers targeted 54 TRBV and 13 TRBJ segments. TCRdb keeps only in-frame clones here, not all; method: immunoSEQ multiplex PCR. The sample yields some 110,000 clones, approximately 92% seen once. Broader study findings: Naive and memory CD4+ repertoires were not analysed separately.

The clonotype originates from a young woman in good health and CMV-seronegative. This chain uses TRBV18 with TRBJ1-3; D uncertain. The sequenced material came from CD4+ T cells from PBMCs. Written as DNA, the CDR3 is TGTGCCAGCTCCCCCGCCTGGTCTGGAAACACCATATATTTT. As protein: CASSPAWSGNTIYF.